Below are 3 T cell receptor beta chains sequenced from a single sample in a study of blood T cell repertoires in COVID-19. Assay: immunoSEQ multiplex PCR; the TCRdb copy retains only in-frame clones and omits some. This sample has about 150,000 clones, with roughly nine tenths found just once. The sequencing sample was made of PBMCs or T cells enriched from blood (not recorded which). The receptors shown here come from a woman in her forties who had been exposed to COVID-19.

This chain links TRBV6-5 with TRBJ1-1; no clear D gene. CDR1 is MNHEY and CDR2 is SVGAGI in the germline V gene. V was clipped by 6 bases and J by 8 bases, with 13 bases between them. The CDR3 runs 12 residues. CDR3 DNA: TGTGCCAGCAGCTCAGGTAGTCACGAAGCTTTCTTT. This gives the protein CASSSGSHEAFF.

CDR3 protein: CASSLGTGRGRENEQFF. In DNA form, the CDR3 reads TGTGCCAGCAGCTTAGGAACGGGCAGGGGGCGCGAGAATGAGCAGTTCTTC. The chain recombines TRBV13 with TRBJ2-1; 8 bases are a match to TRBD1. CDR3 size: 17 residues. The germline gives CDR1 PRHDT, CDR2 FYEKMQ (reference sequence). V shed 0 bases, J shed 7 bases, and the junction held 11 bases outside the gene matches.

Written as DNA, the CDR3 is TGTGCCAGCAGTTTTGAACTAGCGGGAGGGCGGGAGCAGTACTTC. Translated: CASSFELAGGREQYF. The chain links TRBV28 to TRBJ2-7, with 13 bases fitting TRBD2. Germline CDR1 is MDHEN and CDR2 is SYDVKM. This CDR3 has 15 amino acids. V was clipped by 3 bases and J by 7 bases; unmatched bases: 6.